Following are 32 T cell receptor beta chains from one sample sequenced in a study of blood T cell repertoires in COVID-19. Profiling relied on immunoSEQ multiplex PCR, and the TCRdb table lists in-frame clones only, not all of them. Of over 150,000 clones listed, about 79% are singletons. The sample was peripheral blood. Receptors originate from a human donor in a cohort sampled during active COVID-19.

V gene TRBV2 combines with J gene TRBJ2-1, with a weak D call TRBD2 (6 bases). This CDR3 is built from 11 residues. Deletions cut 11 bases from V and 7 bases from J, with 12 bases between. The germline CDR1 and CDR2 sequences are SNHLY and FYNNEI. The CDR3 DNA reads TGTGCCGGGGGGTTAGTGAATGAGCAGTTCTTC. Translation: CAGGLVNEQFF.

The chain joins TRBV2 to TRBJ1-1; the D gene is possibly TRBD1 (5 bases). The V end was cut by 1 base, the J end by 1 base, with 10 bases between. CDR3 length: 15 amino acids. Germline values: CDR1 SNHLY, CDR2 FYNNEI. CDR3 nucleotide sequence: TGTGCCAGCAGTGAAGAGGCAACAGGGAACACTGAAGCTTTCTTT. It encodes CASSEEATGNTEAFF.

The V gene is TRBV11-2, the J gene TRBJ2-7; weak D call: TRBD2 (6 bases). Germline-derived CDR1 and CDR2 are SGHAT and FQNNGV. The CDR3 is 14 residues long. Trimming left V 5 bases short and J 4 bases short, with 15 bases between. CDR3 coding DNA: TGTGCCAGCAGCGTAAGGAGGGCCTTGTACGAGCAGTACTTC. It translates to CASSVRRALYEQYF.

This sequence joins TRBV3-1 (or the pseudogene TRBV3-2) and TRBJ1-1; D unresolved. The germline V gene encodes CDR1 LGHDT and CDR2 YNNKEL (reference sequence). The V end lost 4 bases, the J end lost 6 bases, and 15 bases lay between the germline ends. The CDR3 covers 14 residues. CDR3 in amino acids: CASSRPDTRAEAFF. The CDR3 DNA is TGTGCCAGCAGCCGACCCGATACACGGGCTGAAGCTTTCTTT.

The chain links TRBV4-2 to TRBJ2-2, with TRBD2 matching 12 bases. This CDR3 is built from 17 residues. Germline CDR1 LGHNA, CDR2 YNFKEQ. V lost 5 bases and J lost 5; bases outside the gene matches: 9. CDR3 sequence: CASSDGTSGRRTGELFF. CDR3 coding DNA: TGTGCCAGCAGCGACGGAACTAGCGGGAGGCGGACCGGGGAGCTGTTTTTT.

The chain joins TRBV7-6 to TRBJ2-7; TRBD2 agrees at 7 bases. CDR1 is SGHVS and CDR2 is FNYEAQ in the germline V gene. J was trimmed by 5 bases and V by 1 base; bases with no gene match: 11. This CDR3 has 16 amino acids. CDR3 in DNA: TGTGCCAGCAGCTTAGTTCCTAGCGGAGAGTTCCACGAGCAGTACTTC. Translated: CASSLVPSGEFHEQYF.

The chain's CDR3 is CASSLSGLDGYTF. In DNA form, the CDR3 reads TGTGCCAGCAGCTTATCAGGGTTGGATGGCTACACCTTC. This chain links TRBV7-2 with TRBJ1-2; tentatively, D is TRBD1 (5 bases). V lost 2 bases, J lost 6 bases, and 10 bases lay in between. Germline V gene data show CDR1 as SGHTA and CDR2 as FQGNSA. CDR3 length: 13 residues.

This rearrangement joins TRBV30 to TRBJ2-1, with D possibly being TRBD1 (7 bases). This CDR3 comprises 17 residues. The germline CDR1 and CDR2 sequences are GTSNPN and SVGIG (reference sequence). V dropped 0 bases and J dropped 1 base, with 16 bases sitting between them. CDR3 amino acids: CAWSVREGAGSYNEQFF. CDR3 coding DNA: TGTGCCTGGAGTGTACGCGAGGGGGCGGGATCCTACAATGAGCAGTTCTTC.

The genes are TRBV30 and TRBJ1-4; D is possibly TRBD1 (5 bases). Germline-derived CDR1 and CDR2 are GTSNPN and SVGIG (reference sequence). Trimming removed 2 bases from V and 8 bases from J, with 12 bases in between. This CDR3 spans 13 amino acids. This chain's CDR3 is CAWSYQGGEKLFF. DNA for the CDR3: TGTGCCTGGAGTTACCAGGGTGGCGAAAAACTGTTTTTT.

The chain couples TRBV30 to TRBJ2-3, with D perhaps matching TRBD2 (6 bases). The CDR3 has 13 amino acids. The ends were cut back, 7 bases at V and 3 bases at J, with 14 bases in the middle. The germline V gene encodes CDR1 GTSNPN and CDR2 SVGIG (reference sequence). CDR3 sequence reads: CASFGSRTDTQYF. CDR3 in DNA: TGTGCCTCCTTCGGGAGTAGAACAGATACGCAGTATTTT.

This clone was detected only once. This chain uses TRBV15 with TRBJ1-5; D is unresolved. Trimming stripped 0 bases from V and 7 bases from J, with 13 bases between. Germline CDR1 LNHNV, CDR2 YYDKDF (reference sequence). The CDR3 covers 15 residues. DNA for the CDR3: TGTGCCACCAGCAGAGATGGGCAGGTCAGGCAGCCCCAGCATTTT. This gives the protein CATSRDGQVRQPQHF.

J is TRBJ2-1 and V is TRBV2; perhaps TRBD2 as D (6 bases). Germline assignment: CDR1 SNHLY and CDR2 FYNNEI. V lost 2 bases and J 0 bases, leaving 8 bases between the germline ends. The CDR3 spans 15 residues. The CDR3 DNA is TGTGCCAGCAGTGAATTGCGGGGCTCCTACAATGAGCAGTTCTTC. It is translated as CASSELRGSYNEQFF.

V usage is TRBV11-3 and J usage is TRBJ2-2; D not certain. Germline V gene data show CDR1 as SGHNT and CDR2 as YENEEA. The CDR3 has 12 amino acids. Trimming stripped 5 bases from V and 7 bases from J, with 8 bases between. CDR3 DNA: TGTGCCAGCAGCCAGAGAGGCGGGGAGCTGTTTTTT. Translated, it gives CASSQRGGELFF.

The rearrangement joins TRBV30 to TRBJ2-2; 11 bases match TRBD2. Germline lookup yields CDR1 GTSNPN and CDR2 SVGIG (reference sequence). V lost 0 bases, J lost 4 bases, and 4 bases stayed unmatched. The CDR3 sequence is 16 residues long. The CDR3 bases are TGTGCCTGGAGTGTACTAGCGGGAGCGTTCACCGGGGAGCTGTTTTTT. Encoded protein: CAWSVLAGAFTGELFF.

The chain has TRBV28 and TRBJ1-5; 10 nucleotides line up with TRBD1. This CDR3 region has 18 residues. The ends lost 3 bases at V and 1 base at J; junction bases unmatched: 9. Germline V gene sequence: CDR1 MDHEN, CDR2 SYDVKM. DNA for the CDR3: TGTGCCAGCAGTTTTCTGGACAGGGGGAAGGGAAGCAATCAGCCCCAGCATTTT. It specifies CASSFLDRGKGSNQPQHF.

The V and J genes are TRBV28 and TRBJ2-7; 11 bases align to TRBD2. CDR3 length: 17 amino acids. From germline, CDR1 is MDHEN and CDR2 SYDVKM. Trimming took 1 base from V and 0 from J; bases not matched to a gene: 5. The chain's CDR3 is CASSLSRLAGGSYEQYF. CDR3 in DNA: TGTGCCAGCAGTTTATCCAGGCTAGCGGGAGGCTCCTACGAGCAGTACTTC.

As concerns this clone: Different DNA sequences within this sample yield the same CDR3. The rearrangement links TRBV5-1 to TRBJ2-7; 16 bases match TRBD2. This CDR3 spans 15 amino acids. The J segment lost 4 bases and the V segment lost 4 bases, leaving 2 bases of the junction unmatched. Germline V gene sequence: CDR1 SGHRS, CDR2 YFSETQ. CDR3 sequence: CASSRGLAGGYEQYF. The CDR3 region has the DNA TGCGCCAGCAGCAGGGGACTAGCGGGAGGGTACGAGCAGTACTTC.

The rearrangement uses TRBV28 and TRBJ2-7; maybe TRBD1 (6 bases). The V gene lost 1 base and the J gene lost 3 bases, with 10 bases spanning the gap. Germline V gives CDR1 MDHEN, CDR2 SYDVKM. The CDR3 consists of 14 residues. CDR3 DNA: TGTGCCAGCAGTTTATCGGGACAAGTCTACGAGCAGTACTTC. Amino acid sequence: CASSLSGQVYEQYF.

The chain combines TRBV7-2 with TRBJ1-1, with D maybe TRBD1 (6 bases). The CDR3 contains 13 residues. From germline, CDR1 is SGHTA and CDR2 FQGNSA. V was clipped by 4 bases and J by 7 bases, with 13 bases between them. CDR3 loop: CASSSGTTFEAFF. The CDR3 DNA reads as TGTGCCAGCAGCTCCGGGACAACTTTTGAAGCTTTCTTT.

This sequence joins TRBV19 and TRBJ2-7; 13 bases align to TRBD2. Per germline, CDR1 LNHDA and CDR2 SQIVND (reference sequence). Germline trimming cut 6 bases from V and 4 bases from J; bases unmatched to any gene: 3. This CDR3 has 14 residues. The CDR3 nucleotides are TGTGCCAGTAGAAGGACTAGCGGGAGTTACGAGCAGTACTTC. Protein: CASRRTSGSYEQYF. The variable domain in full, with the rest retrieved from reference TRBV19 and TRBJ2-7, is DGGITQSPKYLFRKEGQNVTLSCEQNLNHDAMYWYRQDPGQGLRLIYYSQIVNDFQKGDIAEGYSVSREKKESFPLTVTSAQKNPTAFYLCASRRTSGSYEQYFGPGTRLTVT.

This sequence joins TRBV3-1 (or the pseudogene TRBV3-2) and TRBJ1-2, with 7 bases aligning to TRBD1. The V and J ends lost 1 base and 4 bases, in that order; junction bases with no gene match: 3. This CDR3 region has 14 residues. Germline lookup yields CDR1 LGHDT and CDR2 YNNKEL (reference sequence). CDR3 sequence: CASSQARGVYGYTF. In DNA, the CDR3 is TGTGCCAGCAGCCAAGCCAGGGGGGTCTATGGCTACACCTTC.

This chain connects TRBV10-2 to TRBJ2-7; D perhaps matches TRBD2 (6 bases). This CDR3 has 16 residues. Germline V gene lookup returns CDR1 WSHSY and CDR2 SAAADI. With 1 base removed from V and 0 bases from J, the gap between germline ends came to 13 bases. CDR3 coding DNA: TGCGCCAGCAGTGAGTTCGGGGGACTTAGCTCCTACGAGCAGTACTTC. Encoded protein: CASSEFGGLSSYEQYF.

V is TRBV3-1 (or the pseudogene TRBV3-2) and J is TRBJ1-4; D unclear. CDR1 and CDR2 (germline): LGHDT, YNNKEL (reference sequence). The CDR3 sequence is 14 residues long. V was cut by 1 base and J by 3 bases, with 6 bases left in between. The DNA of the CDR3 is TGTGCCAGCAGCCAAGCCGCAGCTAATGAAAAACTGTTTTTT. It codes for CASSQAAANEKLFF.

The chain carries TRBV2 and TRBJ1-6; the match to TRBD1 covers 7 bases. There are 17 residues in the CDR3. V dropped 1 base and J dropped 5; count of bases not matched to a gene: 8. Germline V CDR1 and CDR2: SNHLY, FYNNEI. CDR3 coding DNA: TGTGCCAGCAGTGAAGGGGCAGGGGGATGGAATAATTCACCCCTCCACTTT. This sequence encodes CASSEGAGGWNNSPLHF.

The table lists this clone with many counts. The chain employs TRBV2 and TRBJ2-2, with 8 bases matching TRBD1. The CDR3 is made up of 14 amino acids. Germline V lookup: CDR1 SNHLY, CDR2 FYNNEI. Trimming took 6 bases from V and 7 from J; bases not matched to a gene: 7. The CDR3 is CASRPLTGGGELFF. CDR3 coding DNA: TGTGCCAGCAGACCCCTAACAGGGGGCGGGGAGCTGTTTTTT.

A few counts support this clone. This chain connects TRBV2 to TRBJ2-3, with 12 bases aligning to TRBD2. The CDR3 loop spans 16 amino acids. The germline V gene has CDR1 SNHLY and CDR2 FYNNEI. The V segment lost 8 bases and the J segment 4 bases; nucleotides outside the gene matches: 10. In nucleotides, the CDR3 is TGTGCCAGCCACAGCCCGACTAGCGGGAGTGCAGATACGCAGTATTTT. It translates to CASHSPTSGSADTQYF.

This chain uses TRBV29-1 with TRBJ2-1, with D possibly matching TRBD2 (6 bases). The germline V gene has CDR1 SQVTM and CDR2 ANQGSEA. The CDR3 sequence is 15 residues long. Trimming shortened V by 6 bases and J by 0 bases, and 15 bases separated the two germline ends. CDR3 protein: CSVHPSAHSYNEQFF. In DNA, the CDR3 is TGCAGCGTGCACCCTAGCGCCCACTCCTACAATGAGCAGTTCTTC.

This rearrangement joins TRBV5-1 to TRBJ2-2, with D possibly being TRBD1 (6 bases). The germline V and J ends were trimmed by 8 bases and 7 bases, with 21 bases remaining between them. The CDR3 runs to 15 residues. Germline CDR1 reads SGHRS; CDR2 reads YFSETQ. CDR3 amino acids: CASGQGQGSVGELFF. As DNA, the CDR3 is TGCGCCAGTGGTCAGGGACAAGGATCGGTCGGGGAGCTGTTTTTT.

The rearrangement joins TRBV5-1 to TRBJ2-7; TRBD2 agrees at 11 bases. Germline V gene data show CDR1 as SGHRS and CDR2 as YFSETQ. CDR3 length: 19 residues. Trimming removed 3 bases from V and 3 bases from J; junction bases left unmatched: 17. CDR3 amino acids: CASSWPRGTSGPPNYEQYF. The CDR3 region has the DNA TGCGCCAGCAGCTGGCCCAGGGGGACTAGCGGCCCACCCAACTACGAGCAGTACTTC.

The V and J genes are TRBV7-9 and TRBJ1-1; D ambiguous. This CDR3 region has 13 residues. From germline, CDR1 is SEHNR and CDR2 FQNEAQ (reference sequence). Trimming removed 3 bases at V and 9 bases at J, with 14 bases between. As DNA, the CDR3 is TGTGCCAGCAGCTTTAGTGAAAACAGTCAAGCTTTCTTT. Protein: CASSFSENSQAFF. The full variable domain, its missing parts supplied by reference TRBV7-9 and TRBJ1-1, is DTGVSQNPRHKITKRGQNVTFRCDPISEHNRLYWYRQTLGQGPEFLTYFQNEAQLEKSRLLSDRFSAERPKGSFSTLEIQRTEQGDSAMYLCASSFSENSQAFFGQGTRLTVV.

The V call is TRBV7-9, the J call TRBJ2-5; 7 nucleotides match TRBD2. The V gene's germline CDR1 is SEHNR and CDR2 FQNEAQ (reference sequence). The CDR3 totals 16 residues. The ends lost 5 bases at V and 2 bases at J; junction bases unmatched: 11. The chain's CDR3 is CASSPWEGTLQETQYF. The CDR3 nucleotides read TGTGCCAGCAGCCCCTGGGAGGGGACCCTACAAGAGACCCAGTACTTC.

The chain has TRBV5-1 and TRBJ2-1, with TRBD2 matching 8 bases. The CDR3 consists of 13 residues. J lost 8 bases, V lost 3 bases, and 4 bases had no gene match. The germline CDR1 and CDR2 sequences are SGHRS and YFSETQ. The CDR3 sequence is CASSYRGGDEQFF. Here the CDR3 DNA reads TGCGCCAGCAGCTACCGGGGGGGTGATGAGCAGTTCTTC.